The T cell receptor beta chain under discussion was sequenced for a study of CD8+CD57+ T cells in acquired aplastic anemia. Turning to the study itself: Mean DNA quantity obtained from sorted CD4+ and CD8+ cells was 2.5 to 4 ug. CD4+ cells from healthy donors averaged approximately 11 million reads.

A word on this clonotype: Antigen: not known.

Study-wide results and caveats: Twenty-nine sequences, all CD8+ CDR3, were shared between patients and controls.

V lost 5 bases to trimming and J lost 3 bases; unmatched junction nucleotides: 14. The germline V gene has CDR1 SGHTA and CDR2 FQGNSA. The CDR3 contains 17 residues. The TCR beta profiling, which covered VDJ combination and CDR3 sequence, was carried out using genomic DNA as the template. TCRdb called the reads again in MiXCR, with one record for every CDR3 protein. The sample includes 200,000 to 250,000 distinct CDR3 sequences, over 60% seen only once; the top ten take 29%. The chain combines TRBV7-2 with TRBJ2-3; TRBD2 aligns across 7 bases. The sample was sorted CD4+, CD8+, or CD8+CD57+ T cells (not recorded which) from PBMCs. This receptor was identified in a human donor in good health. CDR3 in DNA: TGTGCCAGCAGCCCATTCCTATGGACTAGTGGGACAGATACGCAGTATTTT. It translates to CASSPFLWTSGTDTQYF.